The TCR beta chain under discussion was sequenced for a study of human CD8 memory T cell subsets. Whole-study results and caveats: Of all T cell receptor chains, just the beta chains were sequenced in this study. In contrast to effector memory cells, stem-like memory and precursor exhausted T cells had similarly high diversity.

As concerns this clonotype: The antigen remains undetermined.

Germline assignment: CDR1 SGHRS and CDR2 YFSETQ. This CDR3 is 16 amino acids long. The RNA's source was duplicate vials of approximately 150,000 sorted CD8+ T cells per subset. The authors made TCR beta libraries using UMI-labeled 5' RACE. From its re-call of the 5' RACE reads, TCRdb lists each CDR3 protein once, without DNA. This listing includes 7,500 to 9,500 distinct CDR3 sequences. Sequenced input: CD8+ T cells from PBMCs. This TCR came from a human donor in good health. The chain is built from TRBV5-1 and TRBJ2-2; the D gene TCRdb calls, TRBD1, cannot be checked with no DNA. CDR3 sequence: CASSLDTGGHTGELFF.